The 9 T cell receptor beta chains below come from one sample, sequenced in a study of blood T cell repertoires in COVID-19. TCRdb's copy holds only in-frame clones and misses some; the assay was immunoSEQ multiplex PCR. Here the sample spans roughly 100,000 clones, approximately 86% being singletons. The sequenced material came from peripheral blood. These receptors came from a woman between 65 and 79 years old with acute or convalescent COVID-19.

This clone has just one count. The V and J genes are TRBV9 and TRBJ1-4, with 7 nucleotides matching TRBD1. The CDR3 contains 14 residues. Germline CDR1 is SGDLS and CDR2 is YYNGEE. V was clipped by 2 bases and J by 6 bases; unmatched bases: 4. CDR3 in DNA: TGTGCCAGCAGCGTCCAGGGGGAGCATGAAAAACTGTTTTTT. Its protein product is CASSVQGEHEKLFF.

The chain links TRBV19 to TRBJ2-7, with 7 bases that match TRBD1. The ends lost 7 bases at V and 6 bases at J; junction bases unmatched: 15. From germline, CDR1 is LNHDA and CDR2 SQIVND (reference sequence). The CDR3 is 15 amino acids. The CDR3 coding sequence is TGTGCCAGTAAACCCTGGGGACAGTCTTCTGGCGAGCAGTACTTC. It encodes CASKPWGQSSGEQYF.

V usage is TRBV6-6 and J usage is TRBJ1-5; D remains unclear. V lost 0 bases and J 5 bases, leaving 11 bases between the germline ends. The germline CDR1 and CDR2 sequences are MNHNY and SVGAGI (reference sequence). CDR3 length: 15 amino acids. The CDR3 region has the DNA TGTGCCAGCAGTTACTCGGAGGTCGGGTATCAGCCCCAGCATTTT. As protein: CASSYSEVGYQPQHF.

This clone has only one observation. The same CDR3 is also encoded by other DNA sequences in this sample. V usage is TRBV2 and J usage is TRBJ2-7; D unclear. CDR1 is SNHLY and CDR2 is FYNNEI in the germline V gene. V lost 4 bases and J lost 0, with 4 bases in between. This CDR3 comprises 12 residues. DNA of the CDR3: TGTGCCAGCAGTGGCAGCTCCTACGAGCAGTACTTC. Its translation is CASSGSSYEQYF.

V is TRBV27 and J is TRBJ1-4; no firm D call. The CDR3 covers 15 residues. Germline lookup yields CDR1 MNHEY and CDR2 SMNVEV (reference sequence). V was clipped by 4 bases and J by 5 bases, with 14 bases between them. CDR3 in amino acids: CASSYRGGRNEKLFF. The CDR3 nucleotides are TGTGCCAGCAGTTACCGGGGAGGAAGAAATGAAAAACTGTTTTTT.

The CDR3, as DNA: TGTGCCAGCAGTTTTGATACAGATGGGAATCAGCCCCAGCATTTT. Translation gives CASSFDTDGNQPQHF. The V gene is TRBV27, the J gene TRBJ1-5, with D uncertain. This CDR3 contains 15 residues. The germline CDR1 and CDR2 sequences are MNHEY and SMNVEV (reference sequence). Trimming took 3 bases from V and 4 from J, leaving 13 bases between them.

The chain carries TRBV11-2 and TRBJ2-1, with 7 bases matching TRBD2. V shed 4 bases and J 0 bases; nucleotides not matched to a gene: 3. Germline CDR1 SGHAT, CDR2 FQNNGV. This CDR3 has 15 amino acids. The CDR3 DNA is TGTGCCAGCAGCTCCGGCGGGAGCTCCTACAATGAGCAGTTCTTC. Amino acid sequence: CASSSGGSSYNEQFF. Combining the CDR3 with reference TRBV11-2 and TRBJ2-1 gives the whole variable domain EAGVAQSPRYKIIEKRQSVAFWCNPISGHATLYWYQQILGQGPKLLIQFQNNGVVDDSQLPKDRFSAERLKGVDSTLKIQPAKLEDSAVYLCASSSGGSSYNEQFFGPGTRLTVL.

The chain is built from TRBV5-1 and TRBJ1-5; the D is unclear. The CDR3 is 15 amino acids. The V end lost 0 bases, the J end lost 2 bases, and 9 bases lay between the germline ends. In germline, CDR1 is SGHRS, CDR2 YFSETQ. The CDR3 sequence: CASSLGGSRNQPQHF. The CDR3 DNA is TGCGCCAGCAGCTTGGGTGGGAGTCGCAATCAGCCCCAGCATTTT. Combining the CDR3 with reference TRBV5-1 and TRBJ1-5 gives the whole variable domain KAGVTQTPRYLIKTRGQQVTLSCSPISGHRSVSWYQQTPGQGLQFLFEYFSETQRNKGNFPGRFSGRQFSNSRSEMNVSTLELGDSALYLCASSLGGSRNQPQHFGDGTRLSIL.

This chain connects TRBV5-1 to TRBJ1-2; D is possibly TRBD1 (6 bases). V was pared by 3 bases and J by 4 bases, with 22 bases between. Germline V lookup: CDR1 SGHRS, CDR2 YFSETQ. The CDR3 has 17 amino acids. The CDR3 sequence: CASSSWLRTDHGYGYTF. The CDR3 DNA is TGCGCCAGCAGCTCTTGGCTACGGACAGACCATGGCTATGGCTACACCTTC.